This T cell receptor (beta chain) was recovered during a study of T cells expressing NK-cell markers. Study-wide context: Sequencing of TCR beta repertoires drew on sorted CD3+CD56+NKG2C+, CD3+CD56+NKG2C- and CD3+CD56-NKG2C+ T cells.

Regarding this clonotype: Its matching antigen is unknown.

Overall study results and limits: Dominant NKG2C+ clonotype frequencies of 1.0-7.0% of CD8+ T cells were measured in over 5 donors. HCMV specificity of expanded NKG2C+ T cell clones remained unclear.

The germline V gene encodes CDR1 SGHAT and CDR2 FQDESV (reference sequence). The CDR3 covers 14 residues. Libraries used 5'RACE template switching adding universal primer site and UMIs. TCRdb processed the 5' RACE reads again and assigns one entry to each CDR3 protein, with no DNA. The sample includes 550,000 or so distinct CDR3 sequences. The receptor was isolated from a man aged 18 to 29 in good health. The source material was blood T cells: a sorted CD56 or NKG2C T cell subset, CD4+ or CD8+ T cells, or bulk PBMC T cells (not recorded which). V and J are TRBV11-1 and TRBJ2-3. CDR3 amino acids: CASSLALVTDTQYF.